These 14 T cell receptor beta chains originate from one sample sequenced in a study of OX40 agonist ivuxolimab in advanced cancers. The protocol was immunoSEQ multiplex PCR, while the TCRdb copy is restricted to in-frame clones and leaves out a portion. This table has around 40,000 clones, around four fifths appearing once. Sequencing was performed on CD4+ or CD8+ T cells sorted from blood, taken in a trial of the OX40 agonist ivuxolimab. Every receptor here comes from an adult with an advanced solid tumor such as melanoma, head and neck, liver or kidney cancer.

The chain couples TRBV5-5 to TRBJ2-1; no clear D. V lost 10 bases and J lost 3, with 20 bases in between. The CDR3 length is 15 residues. Germline V gene lookup returns CDR1 SGHKS and CDR2 YYEKEE (reference sequence). CDR3 in DNA: TGTGCCTCCAATGGCCCCAGCATCGGCTACAATGAGCAGTTCTTC. Its protein product is CASNGPSIGYNEQFF.

This clone was seen only a few times. The genes are TRBV28 and TRBJ2-7; TRBD2 matches at 15 bases. The CDR3 covers 16 residues. Germline CDR1 and CDR2: MDHEN and SYDVKM. Unmatched junction bases numbered 4, after V lost 6 bases and J lost 1 base. In nucleotides, the CDR3 is TGTGCCAGCAGATCCGGACTAGCGGGAGGGTCCTACGAGCAGTACTTC. Translated, it gives CASRSGLAGGSYEQYF.

This chain joins TRBV5-5 and TRBJ1-1, with D hard to call. The V gene's germline CDR1 is SGHKS and CDR2 YYEKEE (reference sequence). Trimming removed 4 bases from V and 6 bases from J, with 10 bases in between. The CDR3 consists of 12 residues. The CDR3 DNA follows: TGTGCCAGCAGCCCATGGACGGCTGAAGCTTTCTTT. Residues: CASSPWTAEAFF.

This chain's CDR3 is CASSPPGLAGYEQYF. The DNA for the CDR3 is TGTGCCAGCTCACCGCCGGGACTAGCGGGCTACGAGCAGTACTTC. The chain employs TRBV18 and TRBJ2-7; TRBD2 agrees at 12 bases. Trimming cost V 3 bases and J 3 bases; bases outside gene matches: 3. Per the germline V gene, CDR1 is KGHSH and CDR2 is LQKENI. This CDR3 region has 15 residues.

The rearrangement joins TRBV27 to TRBJ2-7; 7 bases match TRBD2. The trim removed 3 bases at V and 4 bases at J, leaving 9 bases unmatched. The CDR3 runs 15 residues. The V gene's germline CDR1 is MNHEY and CDR2 SMNVEV (reference sequence). The CDR3 protein is CASSFSERGPYEQYF. The CDR3 DNA is TGTGCCAGCAGTTTTTCGGAGCGGGGACCGTACGAGCAGTACTTC.

V gene TRBV7-3 combines with J gene TRBJ2-1; D gene unclear. V shed 6 bases and J shed 6 bases, with 12 bases lying between them. This CDR3 region has 13 residues. Germline-derived CDR1 and CDR2 are SGHTA and FQGTGA. The CDR3 spells CASRFTGSNEQFF. CDR3 bases: TGTGCCAGCAGGTTCACTGGCTCCAATGAGCAGTTCTTC.

The chain links TRBV6-1 to TRBJ2-1, with D perhaps matching TRBD2 (7 bases). Looked up from germline, CDR1 is MNHNS and CDR2 is SASEGT. The CDR3 has 12 amino acids. V lost 11 bases to trimming and J lost 10 bases, with 18 bases between them. CDR3 nucleotide sequence: TGTGCCGTAGGGGGAGGGCTTGGCGAGCAGTTCTTC. Residues: CAVGGGLGEQFF.

The chain links TRBV7-9 to TRBJ2-7, with unresolved D. V gave up 5 bases and J gave up 4 bases, with 6 bases separating them. The CDR3 has 11 amino acids. The germline V gene has CDR1 SEHNR and CDR2 FQNEAQ (reference sequence). The CDR3 DNA reads TGTGCCAGCAGCCCACAGTACGAGCAGTACTTC. This translates into CASSPQYEQYF.

The chain combines TRBV6-5 with TRBJ2-1, with 10 positions matching TRBD2. Trimming cost V 0 bases and J 9 bases; bases outside gene matches: 8. Germline loops: CDR1 MNHEY, CDR2 SVGAGI. CDR3 length equals 16 residues. In DNA form, the CDR3 reads TGTGCCAGCAGTTACTCCCCCCTAGCGGGAGTTAGTGAGCAGTTCTTC. This sequence encodes CASSYSPLAGVSEQFF.

The chain couples TRBV23-1 to TRBJ2-7; TRBD1 matches at 7 bases. TRBV23-1 is an open reading frame whose function is uncertain. The ends lost 0 bases at V and 0 bases at J; junction bases unmatched: 14. The CDR3 sequence is 19 residues long. The CDR3 DNA reads TGCGCCAGCAGTCAATCGACGGGCTCCCCCAGGGGGACCTCCTACGAGCAGTACTTC. Residues: CASSQSTGSPRGTSYEQYF.

This chain uses TRBV14 with TRBJ2-1, with 7 bases matching TRBD2. Trimming took 2 bases from V and 5 from J; bases not matched to a gene: 3. Per germline, CDR1 SGHDN and CDR2 FVKESK. The CDR3 extends over 14 amino acids. The DNA for the CDR3 is TGTGCCAGCAGCCAACATCTAGCGGACAATGAGCAGTTCTTC. This codes for CASSQHLADNEQFF.

V and J are TRBV6-5 and TRBJ1-2, with D hard to call. Germline loops: CDR1 MNHEY, CDR2 SVGAGI. V was cut by 4 bases and J by 4 bases, with 16 bases left in between. This CDR3 contains 15 residues. CDR3 protein: CASSSQSRFSYGYTF. Written as DNA, the CDR3 is TGTGCCAGCAGTTCGCAGAGTCGCTTTAGCTATGGCTACACCTTC.

The chain is built from TRBV6-5 and TRBJ2-5; D perhaps matches TRBD1 (5 bases). V dropped 0 bases and J dropped 1 base, with 12 bases sitting between them. CDR3 length: 16 residues. Germline loops: CDR1 MNHEY, CDR2 SVGAGI. The CDR3 region is CASSYSQLGPQETQYF. The CDR3 nucleotides read TGTGCCAGCAGTTACTCCCAGTTGGGGCCCCAAGAGACCCAGTACTTC.

This clone was seen more than once but under ten times. The J gene is TRBJ2-3, the V gene TRBV11-2; 12 positions match TRBD1. This CDR3 contains 18 residues. The germline V gene has CDR1 SGHAT and CDR2 FQNNGV. The ends lost 0 bases at V and 6 bases at J; junction bases unmatched: 10. CDR3 protein: CASSLDVRDRGLGDTQYF. In nucleotides, the CDR3 is TGTGCCAGCAGCTTAGACGTCCGGGACAGGGGGCTAGGTGATACGCAGTATTTT.